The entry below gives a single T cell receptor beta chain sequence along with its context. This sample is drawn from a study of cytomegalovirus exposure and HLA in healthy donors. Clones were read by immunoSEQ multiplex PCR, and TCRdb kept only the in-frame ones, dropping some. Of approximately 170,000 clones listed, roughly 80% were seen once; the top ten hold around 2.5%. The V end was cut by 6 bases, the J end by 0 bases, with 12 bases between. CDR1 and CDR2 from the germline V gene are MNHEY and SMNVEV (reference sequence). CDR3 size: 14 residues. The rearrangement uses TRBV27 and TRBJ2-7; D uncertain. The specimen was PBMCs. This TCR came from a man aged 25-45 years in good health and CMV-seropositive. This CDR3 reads CASRPPYSSYEQYF. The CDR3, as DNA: TGTGCCAGCAGACCCCCATACAGCTCCTACGAGCAGTACTTC.